The 2 T cell receptor beta chains presented below share a single source sample, sequenced in a study of T cells in localized non-small cell lung cancer. Sequencing was performed with immunoSEQ multiplex PCR; in TCRdb, only in-frame clones are kept and a portion is missing. The data show about 1,900 clones, 22% seen once. The starting material was lung tumor tissue, obtained before any cancer treatment. Every receptor here comes from a woman between 35 and 75 years old with stage I lung adenocarcinoma.

This clone has a handful of counts. The junction does not match germline at one end; this may be a read error. CDR3 region: CATSRDSRGGTEAFF. The CDR3 coding sequence is TGTGCCACCAGCCGAGATAGCAGGGGAGGAACTGAAGCTTTCTTT. This sequence joins TRBV15 and TRBJ1-1; TRBD1 might be the D (6 bases). Germline loops: CDR1 LNHNV, CDR2 YYDKDF (reference sequence). This CDR3 contains 15 residues.

The V gene is TRBV18, the J gene TRBJ2-2; tentative D call: TRBD1 (7 bases). Germline V lookup: CDR1 KGHSH, CDR2 LQKENI. The CDR3 is made up of 15 amino acids. V was clipped by 2 bases and J by 3 bases, with 10 bases between them. Here the CDR3 DNA reads TGTGCCAGCTCACCAAGCAGGGGGGACACCGGGGAGCTGTTTTTT. Translation: CASSPSRGDTGELFF.